This TCR beta chain was sequenced in a study of PD-L1 blockade in urothelial cancer. Study summary: Across blood samples, T cells had a median count of roughly 140,000.

The table came from immunoSEQ multiplex PCR; TCRdb's copy has only in-frame clones and leaves some out. The table includes tens of thousands of clones, around 91% detected once. Time point here: pretreatment peripheral blood. The germline V gene encodes CDR1 LNHNV and CDR2 YYDKDF (reference sequence). The CDR3 is made up of 15 amino acids. J gave up 6 bases and V 0 bases, and 5 bases lay outside the gene matches. The rearrangement uses TRBV15 and TRBJ1-5; 7 bases match TRBD1. This specimen consisted of PBMCs, obtained around atezolizumab (anti-PD-L1) treatment. This clonotype was obtained from a man in his 60s with urothelial cancer. CDR3 sequence: CATSREAGGGQPQHF. The CDR3, as DNA: TGTGCCACCAGCAGAGAGGCAGGGGGAGGTCAGCCCCAGCATTTT.